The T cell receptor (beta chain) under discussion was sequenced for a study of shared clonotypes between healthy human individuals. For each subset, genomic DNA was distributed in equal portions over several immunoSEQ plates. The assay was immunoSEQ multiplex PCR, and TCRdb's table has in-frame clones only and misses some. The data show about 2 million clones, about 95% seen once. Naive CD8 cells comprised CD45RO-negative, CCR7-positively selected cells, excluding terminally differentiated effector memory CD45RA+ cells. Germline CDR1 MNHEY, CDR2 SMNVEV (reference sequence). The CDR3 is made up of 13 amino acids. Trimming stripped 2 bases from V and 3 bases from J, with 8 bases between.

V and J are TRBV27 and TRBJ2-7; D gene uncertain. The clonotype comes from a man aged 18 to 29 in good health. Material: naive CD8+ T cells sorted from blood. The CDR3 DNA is TGTGCCAGCAGTTTACAAGAACACTACGAGCAGTACTTC. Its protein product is CASSLQEHYEQYF.